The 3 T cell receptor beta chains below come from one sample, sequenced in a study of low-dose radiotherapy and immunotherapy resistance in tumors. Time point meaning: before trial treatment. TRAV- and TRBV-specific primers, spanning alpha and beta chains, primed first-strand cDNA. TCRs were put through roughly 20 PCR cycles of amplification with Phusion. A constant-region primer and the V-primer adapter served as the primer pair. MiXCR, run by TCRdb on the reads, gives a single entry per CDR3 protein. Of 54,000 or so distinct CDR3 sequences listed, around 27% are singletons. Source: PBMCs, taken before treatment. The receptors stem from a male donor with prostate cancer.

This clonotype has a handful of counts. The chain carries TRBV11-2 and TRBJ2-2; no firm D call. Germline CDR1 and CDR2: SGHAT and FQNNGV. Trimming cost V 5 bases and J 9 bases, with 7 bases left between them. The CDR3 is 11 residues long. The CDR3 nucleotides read TGTGCCAGCAGCGGGTTGAGGGAGCTGTTTTTT. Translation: CASSGLRELFF. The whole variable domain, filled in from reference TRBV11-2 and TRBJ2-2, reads EAGVAQSPRYKIIEKRQSVAFWCNPISGHATLYWYQQILGQGPKLLIQFQNNGVVDDSQLPKDRFSAERLKGVDSTLKIQPAKLEDSAVYLCASSGLRELFFGEGSRLTVL.

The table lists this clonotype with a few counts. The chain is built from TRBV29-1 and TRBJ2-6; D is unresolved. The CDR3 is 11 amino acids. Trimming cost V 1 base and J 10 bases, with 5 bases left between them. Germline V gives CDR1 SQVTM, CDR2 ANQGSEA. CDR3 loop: CSVEAVNVLTF. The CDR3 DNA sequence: TGCAGCGTTGAAGCCGTGAACGTCCTGACTTTC.

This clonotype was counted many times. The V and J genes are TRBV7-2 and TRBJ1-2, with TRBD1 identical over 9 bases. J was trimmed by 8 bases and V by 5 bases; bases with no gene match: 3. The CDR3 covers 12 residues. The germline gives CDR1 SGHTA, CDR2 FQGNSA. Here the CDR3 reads CASSGTGRGYTF. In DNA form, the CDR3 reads TGTGCCAGCAGCGGGACAGGGCGAGGCTACACCTTC.